These T cell receptor beta chains were read from a single sample in a study of T cell repertoires in cytomegalovirus infection. TCRdb itself ran the reads through MiXCR, one entry per CDR3 protein. The table shows under 350,000 distinct CDR3 sequences, with more than 8% occurring only once. Sequenced material: PBMCs. The receptors shown here come from a human donor in good health (CMV status not recorded). Some clones in this sample may be carry-over from other donors' samples. Both conserved end residues are part of each CDR3. Each record gives: D gene, J gene, V gene, clone size, CDR3 protein, CDR3 DNA. D genes are given only for firm matches. The size field is filled for only some rows; it gives once, few, many or a size class.

- | TRBJ1-5 | TRBV6-5 | few | CASSSIRDMRQPQHF | TGTGCCAGCAGTTCAATCCGGGATATGAGGCAGCCCCAGCATTTT
TRBD1 | TRBJ1-1 | TRBV6-2/TRBV6-3 | few | CASESNRQGMNTEAFF | TGTGCCAGCGAGTCCAACCGACAGGGAATGAACACTGAAGCTTTCTTT
- | TRBJ1-5 | TRBV7-2 | many | CASSLGTLNQPQHF | TGTGCCAGCAGCTTAGGCACGCTCAATCAGCCCCAGCATTTT
TRBD1 | TRBJ2-7 | TRBV6-6 | few | CASSGTGVTYEQYF | TGTGCCAGCTCGGGGACAGGGGTCACCTACGAGCAGTACTTC
- | TRBJ2-7 | TRBV28 | many | CASRRDSYEQYF | TGTGCCTCCCGGCGGGACAGCTACGAGCAGTACTTC
- | TRBJ2-1 | TRBV5-4 | - | CASSHGGTYNEQFF | TGTGCCAGCAGCCACGGAGGGACCTACAATGAGCAGTTCTTC
- | TRBJ2-4 | TRBV7-2 | many | CASSPWTAKNIQYF | TGTGCCAGCAGCCCCTGGACAGCCAAAAACATTCAGTACTTC
TRBD2 | TRBJ2-2 | TRBV4-3 | few | CASSQRGVDTGELFF | TGCGCCAGCAGCCAACGGGGGGTTGACACCGGGGAGCTGTTTTTT
- | TRBJ1-2 | TRBV5-1 | few | CASSDTAYGYTF | TGCGCCAGCAGCGACACGGCCTATGGCTACACCTTC
- | TRBJ1-1 | TRBV27 | few | CASSLQEGFNTEAFF | TGTGCCAGCAGTCTCCAAGAGGGATTCAACACTGAAGCTTTCTTT
TRBD1 | TRBJ1-5 | TRBV6-5 | few | CASSTTGVRQPQHF | TGTGCCAGCAGCACAACAGGGGTTAGGCAGCCCCAGCATTTT
TRBD1 | TRBJ1-1 | TRBV10-3 | - | CAISEARGPVEAFF | TGTGCCATCAGTGAGGCCAGGGGGCCCGTTGAAGCTTTCTTT
TRBD1 | TRBJ2-2 | TRBV20-1 | many | CSALGPTGATGELFF | TGCAGTGCTTTGGGACCTACAGGGGCCACCGGGGAGCTGTTTTTT
TRBD2 | TRBJ2-3 | TRBV11-3 | few | CASSQSGGPSTDTQYF | TGTGCCAGCAGTCAAAGCGGGGGACCTAGCACAGATACGCAGTATTTT
TRBD1 | TRBJ2-6 | TRBV6-1 | - | CASSIQTGSRSGANVLTF | TGTGCCAGCAGTATTCAGACAGGGTCCCGCTCTGGGGCCAACGTCCTGACTTTC
- | TRBJ2-1 | TRBV7-2 | many | CASSPGGKGEQFF | TGTGCCAGCAGCCCCGGAGGAAAGGGTGAGCAGTTCTTC
TRBD2 | TRBJ2-7 | TRBV6-1 | - | CASSTSGIRYEQYF | TGTGCCAGCAGCACTAGCGGGATTCGCTACGAGCAGTACTTC
TRBD1 | TRBJ1-5 | TRBV19 | - | CASSLGQQNQPQHF | TGTGCCAGTAGCTTGGGACAGCAAAATCAGCCCCAGCATTTT
- | TRBJ2-6 | TRBV12-3/TRBV12-4 | many | CASSHRADPRGGANVLTF | TGTGCCAGCAGTCACCGGGCGGACCCCCGGGGAGGGGCCAACGTCCTGACTTTC
TRBD1 | TRBJ1-2 | TRBV7-9 | - | CASSLLHGDRAGYTF | TGTGCCAGCAGCTTACTCCACGGGGACAGGGCCGGCTACACCTTC
TRBD2 | TRBJ2-7 | TRBV7-2 | many | CASSLERTSRGGGYEQYF | TGTGCCAGCAGCTTAGAAAGGACTAGCAGAGGCGGGGGTTACGAGCAGTACTTC
TRBD2 | TRBJ2-1 | TRBV6-2/TRBV6-3 | - | CASRDGTSGEDEQFF | TGTGCCAGCAGAGACGGGACTAGCGGGGAGGATGAGCAGTTCTTC
- | TRBJ1-6 | TRBV12-3/TRBV12-4 | few | CASSWVGGAGSPLHF | TGTGCCAGCAGTTGGGTGGGGGGGGCCGGTTCACCCCTCCACTTT
- | TRBJ1-2 | TRBV12-3/TRBV12-4 | many | CASTPVAAPLTMGYTF | TGTGCCAGCACCCCCGTGGCGGCCCCCCTAACTATGGGCTACACCTTC
- | TRBJ2-7 | TRBV10-3 | many | CAILQGAPYEQYF | TGTGCCATCCTCCAGGGAGCTCCCTACGAGCAGTACTTC
- | TRBJ1-5 | TRBV20-1 | - | CSAIKEYSNQPQHF | TGCAGTGCTATAAAAGAGTATAGCAATCAGCCCCAGCATTTT
TRBD2 | TRBJ2-1 | TRBV20-1 | few | CSARSASGGGFYNEQFF | TGCAGTGCTAGGTCGGCTAGCGGGGGGGGATTCTACAATGAGCAGTTCTTC
TRBD1 | TRBJ2-6 | TRBV7-2 | many | CASSLGQGARKANVLTF | TGTGCCAGCAGCTTAGGACAGGGGGCGAGAAAGGCCAACGTCCTGACTTTC
TRBD2 | TRBJ2-7 | TRBV28 | many | CATSSGRNTNYEQYF | TGTGCCACTTCAAGCGGGAGGAACACCAACTACGAGCAGTACTTC
TRBD1 | TRBJ2-7 | TRBV24-1 | many | CATSDSRTGNEQYF | TGTGCCACCAGTGATTCCCGGACAGGGAACGAGCAGTACTTC
TRBD2 | TRBJ2-2 | TRBV11-2 | many | CASSSSGRNTGELFF | TGTGCCAGCAGCTCTAGCGGGCGGAACACCGGGGAGCTGTTTTTT
TRBD1 | TRBJ2-3 | TRBV20-1 | - | CSATNPQGATDTQYF | TGCAGTGCTACTAACCCCCAGGGGGCAACAGATACGCAGTATTTT
- | TRBJ1-6 | TRBV7-6 | - | CASSPQNANSPLHF | TGTGCCAGCAGCCCCCAAAACGCTAATTCACCCCTCCACTTT
TRBD1 | TRBJ1-4 | TRBV12-3/TRBV12-4 | few | CASSFGQGLEKLFF | TGTGCCAGCAGTTTTGGACAGGGGCTGGAAAAACTGTTTTTT
- | TRBJ2-1 | TRBV12-3/TRBV12-4 | few | CASSGRGNSYNEQFF | TGTGCCAGCAGTGGCCGGGGCAACTCCTACAATGAGCAGTTCTTC
- | TRBJ2-7 | TRBV2 | - | CASKEPLGEQYF | TGTGCCAGCAAGGAACCCCTAGGGGAGCAGTACTTC
TRBD2 | TRBJ2-1 | TRBV10-1 | few | CASSDRTSGPGNEQFF | TGCGCCAGCAGTGATCGGACTAGCGGGCCCGGCAATGAGCAGTTCTTC
TRBD1 | TRBJ2-5 | TRBV7-9 | - | CASSLKTGGSQETQYF | TGTGCCAGCAGCTTAAAAACAGGGGGATCCCAAGAGACCCAGTACTTC
TRBD2 | TRBJ2-7 | TRBV12-3/TRBV12-4 | - | CASSPAGTSPYEQYF | TGTGCCAGCAGTCCTGCCGGGACTAGTCCATACGAGCAGTACTTC
- | TRBJ1-1 | TRBV18 | - | CASSTQANTEAFF | TGTGCCAGCTCGACCCAGGCGAACACTGAAGCTTTCTTT
- | TRBJ2-3 | TRBV11-2 | - | CASSLGEASPQYF | TGTGCCAGCAGCTTAGGGGAGGCTTCCCCGCAGTATTTT
- | TRBJ1-2 | TRBV29-1 | many | CSVPGTEYAYGYTF | TGCAGCGTCCCCGGGACGGAGTACGCCTATGGCTACACCTTC
- | TRBJ2-4 | TRBV14 | few | CASSQGGSRNIQYF | TGTGCCAGCAGCCAAGGTGGGAGTAGAAACATTCAGTACTTC
TRBD1 | TRBJ2-7 | TRBV7-2 | many | CASSFPGTGVYEQYF | TGTGCCAGCAGTTTCCCGGGGACAGGGGTATACGAGCAGTACTTC
- | TRBJ2-5 | TRBV6-1 | many | CASSERSGTLGETQYF | TGTGCCAGCAGTGAAAGGAGTGGGACTTTAGGAGAGACCCAGTACTTC
- | TRBJ2-2 | TRBV12-3/TRBV12-4 | few | CASSLGTQNTGELFF | TGTGCCAGCAGTTTGGGGACTCAGAACACCGGGGAGCTGTTTTTT
- | TRBJ1-2 | TRBV20-1 | many | CSARDRASLANYGYTF | TGCAGTGCTAGAGATCGGGCCTCCTTAGCTAACTATGGCTACACCTTC
- | TRBJ2-1 | TRBV7-2 | many | CASSESGGALYNEQFF | TGTGCCAGCAGCGAAAGTGGGGGGGCGTTGTACAATGAGCAGTTCTTC
TRBD1 | TRBJ1-2 | TRBV28 | many | CASRPLVWTGKMNTF | TGTGCCAGCAGGCCACTCGTCTGGACAGGGAAGATGAACACCTTC
- | TRBJ1-3 | TRBV6-5 | - | CASSYVLGAGNTIYF | TGTGCCAGCAGTTACGTTCTCGGGGCTGGAAACACCATATATTTT